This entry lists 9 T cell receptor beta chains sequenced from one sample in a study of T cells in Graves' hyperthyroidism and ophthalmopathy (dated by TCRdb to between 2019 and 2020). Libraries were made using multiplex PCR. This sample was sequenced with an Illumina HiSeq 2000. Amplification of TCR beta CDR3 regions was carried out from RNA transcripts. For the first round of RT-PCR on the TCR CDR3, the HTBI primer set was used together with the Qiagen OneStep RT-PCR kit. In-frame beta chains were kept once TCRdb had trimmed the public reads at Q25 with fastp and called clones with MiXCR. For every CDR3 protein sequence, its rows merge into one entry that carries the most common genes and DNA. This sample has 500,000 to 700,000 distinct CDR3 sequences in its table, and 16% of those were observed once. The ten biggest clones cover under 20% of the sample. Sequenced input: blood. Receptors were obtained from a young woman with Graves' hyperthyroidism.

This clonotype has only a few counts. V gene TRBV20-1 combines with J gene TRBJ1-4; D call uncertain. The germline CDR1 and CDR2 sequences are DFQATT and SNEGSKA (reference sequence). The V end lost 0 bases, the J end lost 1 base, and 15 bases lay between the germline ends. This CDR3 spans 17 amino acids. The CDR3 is CSARDIRSAGTNEKLFF. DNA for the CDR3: TGCAGTGCTAGAGATATCCGGTCGGCAGGAACTAATGAAAAACTGTTTTTT.

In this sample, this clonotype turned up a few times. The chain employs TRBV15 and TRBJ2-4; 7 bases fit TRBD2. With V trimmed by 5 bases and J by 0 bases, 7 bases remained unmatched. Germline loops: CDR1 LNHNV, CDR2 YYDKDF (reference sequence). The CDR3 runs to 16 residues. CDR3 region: CATSPLGGLAKNIQYF. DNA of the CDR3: TGTGCCACCAGCCCCTTGGGAGGGTTAGCCAAAAACATTCAGTACTTC.

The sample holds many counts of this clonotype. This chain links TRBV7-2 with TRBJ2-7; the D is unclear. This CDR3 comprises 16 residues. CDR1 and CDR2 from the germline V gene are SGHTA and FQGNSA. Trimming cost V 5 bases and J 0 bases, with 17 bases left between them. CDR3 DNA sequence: TGTGCCAGCAGCCCCGCGCAGTACCCGAACTCCTACGAGCAGTACTTC. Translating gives CASSPAQYPNSYEQYF.

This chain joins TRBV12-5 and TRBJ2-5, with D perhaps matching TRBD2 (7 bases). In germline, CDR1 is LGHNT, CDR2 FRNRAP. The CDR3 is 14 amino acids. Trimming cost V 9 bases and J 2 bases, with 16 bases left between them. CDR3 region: CASPGGHPQETQYF. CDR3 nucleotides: TGTGCTAGCCCGGGGGGCCACCCTCAAGAGACCCAGTACTTC. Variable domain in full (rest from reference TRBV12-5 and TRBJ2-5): DARVTQTPRHKVTEMGQEVTMRCQPILGHNTVFWYRQTMMQGLELLAYFRNRAPLDDSGMPKDRFSAEMPDATLATLKIQPSEPRDSAVYFCASPGGHPQETQYFGPGTRLLVL.

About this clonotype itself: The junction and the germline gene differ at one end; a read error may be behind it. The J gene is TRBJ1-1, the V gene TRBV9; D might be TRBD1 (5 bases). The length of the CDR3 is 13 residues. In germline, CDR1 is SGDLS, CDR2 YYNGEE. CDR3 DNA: TGTGCCAGCAGCCCGACCTGGGGCACTGGAGCTTTCTTT. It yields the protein CASSPTWGTGAFF.

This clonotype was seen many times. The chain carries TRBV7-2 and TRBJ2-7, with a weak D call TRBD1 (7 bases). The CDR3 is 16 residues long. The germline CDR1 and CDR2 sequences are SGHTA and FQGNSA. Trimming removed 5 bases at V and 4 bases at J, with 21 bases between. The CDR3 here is CASSHIRQGGAYEQYF. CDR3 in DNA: TGTGCCAGCAGCCACATCCGACAGGGAGGTGCTTACGAGCAGTACTTC.

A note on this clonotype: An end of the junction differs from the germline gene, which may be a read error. The CDR3 sequence is CTSSIVAGRYEQYF. The CDR3 bases are TGTACCAGTAGTATAGTGGCAGGGAGATACGAGCAGTACTTC. V and J are TRBV19 and TRBJ2-7; D possibly uses TRBD1 or TRBD2 (5 bases each). Looked up from germline, CDR1 is LNHDA and CDR2 is SQIVND (reference sequence). The CDR3 loop spans 14 amino acids.

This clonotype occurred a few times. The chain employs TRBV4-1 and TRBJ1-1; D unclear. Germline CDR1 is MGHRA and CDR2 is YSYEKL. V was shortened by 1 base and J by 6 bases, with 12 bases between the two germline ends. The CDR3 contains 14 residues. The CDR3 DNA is TGCGCCAGCAGCCAAGGCGGGGAAGCGGCTGAAGCTTTCTTT. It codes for CASSQGGEAAEAFF.

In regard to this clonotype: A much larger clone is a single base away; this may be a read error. CDR3 bases: TGTGTCACCAGCTCGTGGACAGACTCGTTTCAGTTCTTC. It is translated as CVTSSWTDSFQFF. The chain employs TRBV15 and TRBJ2-1; D is perhaps TRBD1 (6 bases). The germline V gene has CDR1 LNHNV and CDR2 YYDKDF (reference sequence). This CDR3 spans 13 amino acids.